This TCR beta chain was found in a study of breast tumors, draining lymph nodes, adjacent tissues. The V gene's germline CDR1 is DFQATT and CDR2 SNEGSKA (reference sequence). The CDR3 runs 17 residues. MiXCR, run by TCRdb on the multiplex PCR reads, gives a single entry per CDR3 protein. The table shows around 230,000 distinct CDR3 sequences, with less than 40% occurring only once. Turning to this clonotype: A junction boundary mismatches the germline segment, possibly from a read error.

The lymph nodes were axillary draining lymph nodes from breast cancer patients. The sequence came from a female donor with breast cancer. Some clones in this sample may be carry-over from other donors' samples. The sample was axillary lymph node tissue. The gene calls are TRBV20-1 and TRBJ2-3, with 13 nucleotides matching TRBD2. The CDR3 spells CSLAASGLAGLTGTQYF. The CDR3 DNA reads TGCAGCCTGGCGGCATCGGGACTAGCGGGACTCACAGGTACGCAGTATTTT.